Listed below are T cell receptor beta chains from one sample, sequenced in a study of cytomegalovirus exposure and HLA in healthy donors. Here immunoSEQ multiplex PCR was the method, and the copy in TCRdb shows in-frame clones only, minus some. The repertoire consists of 300,000 to 350,000 clones, with approximately 85% occurring once and the leading ten covering around 0.88%. Input material: PBMCs. The receptors stem from a man aged 30-40 years in good health and CMV-seronegative. Both conserved end residues are part of each CDR3. The D gene is left open where the match is weak. The size field is filled for only some rows; it gives once, few, many or a size class.

>TRBV19|14|.|few|TRBJ1-5
TGTGCCAGTATGGTCAGGGATAGCAATCAGCCCCAGCATTTT
CASMVRDSNQPQHF
>TRBV4-1|16|.|.|TRBJ2-5
TGCGCCAGCAGCCAAGTGTCTTCGACTAGATCAGAGACCCAGTACTTC
CASSQVSSTRSETQYF
>TRBV5-4|15|.|.|TRBJ2-2
TGTGCCAGCAGCTTTGACGGGGGAAACACCGGGGAGCTGTTTTTT
CASSFDGGNTGELFF
>TRBV10-2|15|TRBD1|.|TRBJ2-3
TGCGCCAGCAGAGTAACAGGGGCCCGCACAGATACGCAGTATTTT
CASRVTGARTDTQYF
>TRBV5-6|13|.|once|TRBJ2-7
TGTGCCAGCAGGTTGAGTTACGGGAGCGAGCAGTACTTC
CASRLSYGSEQYF
>TRBV2|13|.|.|TRBJ2-3
TGTGCCAGCAGACTAGGCAACGGTGATACGCAGTATTTT
CASRLGNGDTQYF
>TRBV4-1|17|TRBD1|.|TRBJ2-2
TGCGCCAGCAGCCAAGCAGGGACAGTATTCAACACCGGGGAGCTGTTTTTT
CASSQAGTVFNTGELFF
>TRBV7-6|12|.|few|TRBJ1-2
TGTGCCAGCAGCGCGGACAGTTTTGGCTACACCTTC
CASSADSFGYTF
>TRBV27|17|TRBD1|.|TRBJ2-1
TGTGCCAGCAGTCCTGCTTCCGGGACAGGGGCTATCAATGAGCAGTTCTTC
CASSPASGTGAINEQFF
>TRBV19|15|TRBD2|.|TRBJ2-5
TGTGCCAGTTCCCCCGGGGGGGACTGGGGTGAGACCCAGTACTTC
CASSPGGDWGETQYF
>TRBV25-1|14|TRBD1|.|TRBJ2-5
TGTGCCAGCAATCGACAGGGGGCCACAGAGACCCAGTACTTC
CASNRQGATETQYF
>TRBV5-6|15|.|.|TRBJ1-5
TGTGCCAGCAGCCCAAGGTCCGGTTCGGGGCAGCCCCAGCATTTT
CASSPRSGSGQPQHF
>TRBV2|14|TRBD1|.|TRBJ1-2
TGTGCCAGCAGTGCGAGACAGGGCTTTTATGGCTACACCTTC
CASSARQGFYGYTF
>TRBV7-9|13|.|.|TRBJ2-1
TGTGCCAGCAGCTCCCCGGGGAGGAGTGAGCAGTTCTTC
CASSSPGRSEQFF
>TRBV2|13|TRBD1|few|TRBJ1-2
TGTGCCAGCAGTGACGGCAGGGGGCTTGGCTACACCTTC
CASSDGRGLGYTF
>TRBV18|14|TRBD1|.|TRBJ1-2
TGTGCCAGCTCACCAACGGACAGGGGGCCTGGCTACACCTTC
CASSPTDRGPGYTF
>TRBV20-1|11|.|.|TRBJ1-1
TGCAGTGCTAGAGACTACACTGAAGCTTTCTTT
CSARDYTEAFF
>TRBV4-2|15|TRBD1|.|TRBJ2-3
TGTGCCAGCAGCCCAGGACAGGCCGACTCAGATACGCAGTATTTT
CASSPGQADSDTQYF
>TRBV7-7|16|TRBD2|.|TRBJ2-3
TGTGCCAGCAGCTTAGCTAGCGGGGGGTCATCCGATACGCAGTATTTT
CASSLASGGSSDTQYF
>TRBV27|16|TRBD2|.|TRBJ2-1
TGTGCCAGCAGTCCAAGGACTAGCGGGAGGGCTTATGAGCAGTTCTTC
CASSPRTSGRAYEQFF
>TRBV30|15|TRBD1|.|TRBJ1-2
TGTGCCTGGAGCGGGGACAGGCGGAGTAGCTATGGCTACACCTTC
CAWSGDRRSSYGYTF
>TRBV15|17|TRBD1|.|TRBJ1-3
TGTGCCACCAGCAGAGTAGTAGACAGGGGTTGGCGAAACACCATATATTTT
CATSRVVDRGWRNTIYF
>TRBV6-5|14|TRBD1|.|TRBJ1-2
TGTGCCAGCAGGAGGGACAGAACCAACTATGGCTACACCTTC
CASRRDRTNYGYTF
>TRBV5-1|17|.|.|TRBJ2-6
TGCGCCAGCAGTACGGGCCTAGCCCTCTCTGGGGCCAACGTCCTGACTTTC
CASSTGLALSGANVLTF
>TRBV9|19|TRBD2|.|TRBJ2-2
TGTGCCAGCAGCCCCCGGGTGATTGCGGGGGGATCGAACACCGGGGAGCTGTTTTTT
CASSPRVIAGGSNTGELFF
>TRBV4-1|21|.|.|TRBJ1-3
TGCGCCAGCAGCCAAGAAATCGGGGTCAGGCGGATACATTTCTCTGGAAACACCATATATTTT
CASSQEIGVRRIHFSGNTIYF
>TRBV5-8|13|.|.|TRBJ1-2
TGTGCCAGCAGCCCCAGGGATTTCTATGGCTACACCTTC
CASSPRDFYGYTF
>TRBV6-5|14|TRBD2|.|TRBJ2-1
TGTGCCAGCAGTTCCGGGACTAGCGGGGGGGAGCAGTTCTTC
CASSSGTSGGEQFF
>TRBV29-1|20|.|.|TRBJ2-7
TGCAGCGTTGTTCCGTCTAAAGCTACAGGGTTCGCGGGAGAAATCGGGGAGCAGTACTTC
CSVVPSKATGFAGEIGEQYF
>TRBV6-4|15|.|.|TRBJ1-4
TGTGCCAGCAGTGACTTGGAGGGTAAGCCTGAAAAACTGTTTTTT
CASSDLEGKPEKLFF
>TRBV7-6|14|TRBD1|.|TRBJ2-7
TGTGCCAGCAGCTTGGCCGGGACAGGGTACGAGCAGTACTTC
CASSLAGTGYEQYF
>TRBV2|14|.|.|TRBJ1-1
TGTGCCAGCAGTGAAGCAAGGGCGGACAGATTGTCTTTCTTT
CASSEARADRLSFF
>TRBV5-4|15|TRBD1|.|TRBJ1-6
TGTGCCAGCAGCTCACCGGACAGGCCTAATTCACCCCTCCACTTT
CASSSPDRPNSPLHF
>TRBV11-3|16|.|.|TRBJ2-1
TGTGCCAGCAGCCCTCGTCAGAGCGGCTCCTACAATGAGCAGTTCTTC
CASSPRQSGSYNEQFF
>TRBV18|17|TRBD1|once|TRBJ1-5
TGTGCCAGCTCACCTTCCGGGACAGGGCATAGCAATCAGCCCCAGCATTTT
CASSPSGTGHSNQPQHF
>TRBV6-5|13|TRBD1|once|TRBJ2-7
TGTGCCAGCAGCCGCGGACAGGGAGGCGAGCAGTACTTC
CASSRGQGGEQYF
>TRBV12-2|15|.|.|TRBJ1-5
TGTGCAAGCCGCGGGAGTCCTTATAGCAATCAGCCCCAGCATTTT
CASRGSPYSNQPQHF
>TRBV7-6|16|.|.|TRBJ2-7
TGTGCCAGCAGCTTAGCGATCTCTGGAGGGTCCTACGAGCAGTACTTC
CASSLAISGGSYEQYF
>TRBV29-1|13|TRBD1|.|TRBJ1-1
TGCAGCGGGAGACAGGGCGGCTTCTCTGAAGCTTTCTTT
CSGRQGGFSEAFF
>TRBV6-4|16|.|.|TRBJ1-1
TGTGCCAGCAGGCCGGGCGGGACCCCCACGAACACTGAAGCTTTCTTT
CASRPGGTPTNTEAFF
>TRBV6-6|15|TRBD1|once|TRBJ1-2
TGTGCCAGCAGTTACGGTGGGACAGGGGGCGGAGGCTACACCTTC
CASSYGGTGGGGYTF
>TRBV19|15|TRBD1|.|TRBJ2-7
TGTGCCAGTTCCCCACCAACGACAGGGCTGCGCGAGCAGTACTTC
CASSPPTTGLREQYF
>TRBV6-5|14|.|.|TRBJ2-2
TGTGCCAGCAGTTATACGGCGGGCACCGGGGAGCTGTTTTTT
CASSYTAGTGELFF
>TRBV20-1|10|.|.|TRBJ2-5
TGCAGTGCCTCGTCAGAGACCCAGTACTTC
CSASSETQYF
>TRBV30|13|TRBD1|.|TRBJ1-2
TGTGCCTGGGGTTACAGGGGGGTGCGGGGCTACACCTTC
CAWGYRGVRGYTF
>TRBV7-2|15|.|.|TRBJ2-1
TGTGCCAGCAGCTTCAAGCAGGTCTCCTACAATGAGCAGTTCTTC
CASSFKQVSYNEQFF
>TRBV7-9|15|.|.|TRBJ1-2
TGTGCCAGCAGCTTAGCGGGGCTCGGTCCCTATGGCTACACCTTC
CASSLAGLGPYGYTF
>TRBV4-3|14|.|.|TRBJ1-3
TGCGCCAGCAGCCAAGAACTGGGCGGAAACACCATATATTTT
CASSQELGGNTIYF
>TRBV27|14|.|.|TRBJ2-7
TGTGCCAGCAGTTTCGGCGGCGGAAGCTACGAGCAGTACTTC
CASSFGGGSYEQYF
>TRBV11-2|12|.|.|TRBJ2-2
TGTGCCAGCAGCCCTTTTACCGGGGAGCTGTTTTTT
CASSPFTGELFF
>TRBV5-6|15|TRBD1|once|TRBJ2-7
TGTGCCAGCAGCTTGGGACAGGGGAGGCCCTACGAGCAGTACTTC
CASSLGQGRPYEQYF